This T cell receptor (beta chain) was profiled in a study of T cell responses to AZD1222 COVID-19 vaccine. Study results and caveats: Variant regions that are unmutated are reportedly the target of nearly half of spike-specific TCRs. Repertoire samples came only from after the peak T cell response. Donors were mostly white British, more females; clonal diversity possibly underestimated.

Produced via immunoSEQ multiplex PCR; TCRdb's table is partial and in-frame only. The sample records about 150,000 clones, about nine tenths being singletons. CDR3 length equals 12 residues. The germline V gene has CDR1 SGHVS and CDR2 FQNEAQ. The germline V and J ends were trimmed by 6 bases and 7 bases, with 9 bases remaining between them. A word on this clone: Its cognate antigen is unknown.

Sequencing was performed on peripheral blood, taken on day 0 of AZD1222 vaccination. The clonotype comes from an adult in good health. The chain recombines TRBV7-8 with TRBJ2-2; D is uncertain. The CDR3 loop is CASSLRDGELFF. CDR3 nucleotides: TGTGCCAGCAGTCTCCGCGACGGGGAGCTGTTTTTT.